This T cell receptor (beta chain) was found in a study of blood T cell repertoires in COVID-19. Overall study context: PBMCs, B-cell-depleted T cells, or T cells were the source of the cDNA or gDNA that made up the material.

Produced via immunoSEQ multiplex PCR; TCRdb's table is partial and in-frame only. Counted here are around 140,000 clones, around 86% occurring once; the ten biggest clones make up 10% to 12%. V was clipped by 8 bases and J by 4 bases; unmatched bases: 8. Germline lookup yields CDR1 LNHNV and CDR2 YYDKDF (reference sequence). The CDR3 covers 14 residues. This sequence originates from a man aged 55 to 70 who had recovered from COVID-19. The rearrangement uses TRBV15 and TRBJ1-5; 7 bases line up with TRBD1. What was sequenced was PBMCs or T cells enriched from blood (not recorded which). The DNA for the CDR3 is TGTGCCACCGGTACAGGGGCTCTTAATCAGCCCCAGCATTTT. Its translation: CATGTGALNQPQHF.